Presented here are 16 T cell receptor beta chains from one specimen sequenced in a study of blood T cell repertoires in COVID-19. Repertoires were generated with immunoSEQ multiplex PCR, while TCRdb's copy carries only in-frame clones and drops some. The sample holds under 300,000 clones, roughly 80% seen once. The specimen sequenced was peripheral blood. These receptors were obtained from a woman of 80 years or more with active or convalescent COVID-19.

Only a few counts were recorded for this clone. The chain combines TRBV19 with TRBJ2-1; 7 bases line up with TRBD1. This CDR3 has 15 amino acids. J lost 1 base, V lost 5 bases, and 5 bases had no gene match. The germline V gene encodes CDR1 LNHDA and CDR2 SQIVND (reference sequence). Here the CDR3 reads CASSVRQGSYNEQFF. The CDR3 nucleotides read TGTGCCAGTAGTGTACGACAGGGTTCCTACAATGAGCAGTTCTTC. The whole variable domain, remainder taken from reference TRBV19 and TRBJ2-1, is DGGITQSPKYLFRKEGQNVTLSCEQNLNHDAMYWYRQDPGQGLRLIYYSQIVNDFQKGDIAEGYSVSREKKESFPLTVTSAQKNPTAFYLCASSVRQGSYNEQFFGPGTRLTVL.

The rearrangement joins TRBV18 to TRBJ2-7; 9 nucleotides align to TRBD1. The CDR3 is made up of 14 amino acids. Germline CDR1 is KGHSH and CDR2 is LQKENI. Trimming removed 6 bases from V and 4 bases from J; junction bases left unmatched: 7. CDR3 loop: CASSDRGGWYEQYF. The DNA of the CDR3 is TGTGCCAGCTCGGACAGGGGAGGGTGGTACGAGCAGTACTTC.

The rearrangement links TRBV4-1 to TRBJ2-7, with TRBD2 matching over 11 bases. Germline loops: CDR1 MGHRA, CDR2 YSYEKL. This CDR3 has 16 residues. The ends lost 4 bases at V and 4 bases at J; junction bases unmatched: 9. CDR3 sequence (DNA): TGCGCCAGCAGCCGTACTAGCGGGAGTGAAATGTACGAGCAGTACTTC. Its protein product is CASSRTSGSEMYEQYF.

This clone has just a few counts. The chain links TRBV10-1 to TRBJ2-1, with 12 bases matching TRBD2. Trimming at V came to 5 bases and at J to 2 bases, leaving 4 bases not matched to a gene. The germline gives CDR1 WNHNN, CDR2 SYGVQD (reference sequence). The length of the CDR3 is 16 residues. The DNA of the CDR3 is TGCGCCAGCAGTCTACTAGCGGGAGGACCCTACAATGAGCAGTTCTTC. Translating it yields CASSLLAGGPYNEQFF.

CDR3 sequence: CASSFGGAYGYTF. As DNA, the CDR3 is TGTGCCAGCAGTTTTGGGGGGGCTTATGGCTACACCTTC. The genes are TRBV28 and TRBJ1-2; D perhaps matches TRBD1 (6 bases). The CDR3 runs to 13 residues. Per the germline V gene, CDR1 is MDHEN and CDR2 is SYDVKM. The V and J ends lost 3 bases and 5 bases respectively, with 10 bases between them.

The chain recombines TRBV2 with TRBJ1-3; D may be TRBD1 (5 bases). CDR3 length: 15 residues. V was trimmed by 7 bases and J by 1 base, leaving 14 bases between them. CDR1 is SNHLY, CDR2 FYNNEI, per germline. The CDR3 nucleotides are TGTGCCAGCACGGACACACAACGTTCTGGAAACACCATATATTTT. The encoded protein is CASTDTQRSGNTIYF. The whole variable domain, remainder taken from reference TRBV2 and TRBJ1-3, is EPEVTQTPSHQVTQMGQEVILRCVPISNHLYFYWYRQILGQKVEFLVSFYNNEISEKSEIFDDQFSVERPDGSNFTLKIRSTKLEDSAMYFCASTDTQRSGNTIYFGEGSWLTVV.

V is TRBV19 and J is TRBJ1-2; D is unclear. This CDR3 has 15 residues. V lost 5 bases and J 2 bases, leaving 15 bases between the germline ends. Germline values: CDR1 LNHDA, CDR2 SQIVND (reference sequence). CDR3 nucleotide sequence: TGTGCCAGTAGTGAGGGCCCGGCGGGGAACTATGGCTACACCTTC. Its protein product is CASSEGPAGNYGYTF.

The chain employs TRBV28 and TRBJ2-7, with D uncertain. This CDR3 is 11 amino acids long. V shed 3 bases and J shed 2 bases, with 2 bases lying between them. Germline V gene lookup returns CDR1 MDHEN and CDR2 SYDVKM. The CDR3 DNA reads TGTGCCAGCAGTTTCACCTACGAGCAGTACTTC. It codes for CASSFTYEQYF.

This clone was picked up one time. The chain links TRBV2 to TRBJ2-6; possibly TRBD2 for D (5 bases). Trimming shortened V by 7 bases and J by 3 bases, and 22 bases separated the two germline ends. Per the germline V gene, CDR1 is SNHLY and CDR2 is FYNNEI. The CDR3 contains 18 residues. The CDR3 loop is CASTPEGRPRRGANVLTF. CDR3 DNA sequence: TGTGCCAGCACCCCAGAGGGCAGGCCTCGGCGTGGGGCCAACGTCCTGACTTTC. The full variable domain, rest sourced from reference TRBV2 and TRBJ2-6, is EPEVTQTPSHQVTQMGQEVILRCVPISNHLYFYWYRQILGQKVEFLVSFYNNEISEKSEIFDDQFSVERPDGSNFTLKIRSTKLEDSAMYFCASTPEGRPRRGANVLTFGAGSRLTVL.

The chain combines TRBV18 with TRBJ2-2; no firm D call. In germline, CDR1 is KGHSH, CDR2 LQKENI. This CDR3 region has 13 residues. The V gene lost 2 bases and the J gene lost 5 bases, with 6 bases spanning the gap. The DNA for the CDR3 is TGTGCCAGCTCACCAAGTACTACCGGGGAGCTGTTTTTT. The encoded protein is CASSPSTTGELFF.

The chain employs TRBV7-2 and TRBJ2-3; 7 positions agree with TRBD2. Trimming at V came to 5 bases and at J to 2 bases, leaving 10 bases not matched to a gene. Per the germline V gene, CDR1 is SGHTA and CDR2 is FQGNSA. This CDR3 spans 16 amino acids. In nucleotides, the CDR3 is TGTGCCAGCAGCACATACGGGAGGCCCCCCACAGATACGCAGTATTTT. This codes for CASSTYGRPPTDTQYF.

The chain is built from TRBV6-4 and TRBJ1-1; TRBD1 agrees at 12 bases. The germline gives CDR1 MRHNA, CDR2 SNTAGT. CDR3 size: 17 residues. V lost 6 bases, J lost 1 base, and 9 bases stayed unmatched. The DNA for the CDR3 is TGTGCCAGCAGAAGGGACAGGGGGCGAGAAGCGAACACTGAAGCTTTCTTT. Translated, it gives CASRRDRGREANTEAFF.

The V gene is TRBV28, the J gene TRBJ1-6; 7 positions agree with TRBD1. The CDR3 contains 15 residues. CDR1 is MDHEN and CDR2 is SYDVKM in the germline V gene. V trimming: 7 bases; J trimming: 4 bases; junction bases outside the gene matches: 7. This CDR3 is CASITGDSYNSPLHF. The CDR3 nucleotides read TGTGCCAGCATCACCGGGGACAGTTATAATTCACCCCTCCACTTT.

The CDR3 DNA reads TGTGCCAGCAGCGGGACAGGACGGAATGAAAAACTGTTTTTT. Amino acid sequence: CASSGTGRNEKLFF. This chain joins TRBV2 and TRBJ1-4; 8 nucleotides agree with TRBD1. The trim removed 6 bases at V and 5 bases at J, leaving 5 bases unmatched. This CDR3 contains 14 residues. Per the germline V gene, CDR1 is SNHLY and CDR2 is FYNNEI.

This clone occurred a few times. The CDR3 DNA sequence: TGTGCCAGCTCACAGACTACACCATCAACTAATGAAAAACTGTTTTTT. Its translation is CASSQTTPSTNEKLFF. The gene calls are TRBV18 and TRBJ1-4; D gene unclear. Germline CDR1 and CDR2: KGHSH and LQKENI. The CDR3 consists of 16 residues. V was cut by 4 bases and J by 0 bases, with 12 bases left in between.

The rearrangement uses TRBV3-1 (or the pseudogene TRBV3-2) and TRBJ1-1, with TRBD1 identical over 7 bases. V trimming: 1 base; J trimming: 8 bases; junction bases outside the gene matches: 4. The CDR3 totals 13 residues. CDR1 LGHDT and CDR2 YNNKEL come from the germline V gene (reference sequence). The CDR3 loop is CASSQGTGREAFF. DNA of the CDR3: TGTGCCAGCAGCCAAGGGACAGGTAGGGAAGCTTTCTTT.